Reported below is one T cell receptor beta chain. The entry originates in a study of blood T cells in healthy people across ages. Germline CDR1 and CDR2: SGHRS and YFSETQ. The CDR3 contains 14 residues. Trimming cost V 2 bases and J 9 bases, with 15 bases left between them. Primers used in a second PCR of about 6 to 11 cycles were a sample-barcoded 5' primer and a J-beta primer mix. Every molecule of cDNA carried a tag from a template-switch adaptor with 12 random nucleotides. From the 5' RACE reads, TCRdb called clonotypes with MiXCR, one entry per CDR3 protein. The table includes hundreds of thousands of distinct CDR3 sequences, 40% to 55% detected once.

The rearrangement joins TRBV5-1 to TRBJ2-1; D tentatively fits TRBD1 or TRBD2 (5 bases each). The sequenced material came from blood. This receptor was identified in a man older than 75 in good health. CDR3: CASSFSWGNGEQFF. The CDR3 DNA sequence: TGCGCCAGCAGCTTTTCTTGGGGGAATGGTGAGCAGTTCTTC.